This T cell receptor beta chain is drawn from a study of blood T cells in healthy people across ages. Study observations and caveats: Shifts in expanded clonotypes may have been confounded by donor CMV status, which was unknown.

The study recruited healthy Caucasian donors from Russia who were aged about 6 to 100. At least 7 million PBMCs were isolated per sample. A remark on this clonotype: As yet, its antigen is unknown.

Together with a sample-barcoded 5' primer, a J-beta primer mix was included in a second PCR lasting roughly 6 to 12 cycles. Every cDNA was tagged by a template-switch adaptor with 12 random nucleotides. A single record per CDR3 protein comes from TCRdb applying MiXCR to the 5' RACE reads. The table includes about 1,400,000 distinct CDR3 sequences, 45% to 70% detected once. The specimen sequenced was blood. This clonotype was obtained from a young man in good health.

The CDR3 nucleotides read TGTGCCAGCAGTTTAGCAGGGAACCAAAACATTCAGTACTTC. The encoded protein is CASSLAGNQNIQYF. The V call is TRBV27, the J call TRBJ2-4; weak D call: TRBD1 (5 bases). The length of the CDR3 is 14 residues. Germline V gene lookup returns CDR1 MNHEY and CDR2 SMNVEV (reference sequence). V dropped 2 bases and J dropped 5 bases, with 10 bases sitting between them.